This TCR beta chain was sequenced during a study of blood T cell repertoires in COVID-19. Looking at the study overall: Samples of COVID-19 (acute and convalescent) were obtained from the United States, Italy and Spain. In each case, the material was cDNA or gDNA derived from T cells, B-cell-depleted T cells, or PBMCs.

This CDR3 comprises 12 residues. Looked up from germline, CDR1 is SGHRS and CDR2 is YFSETQ. V lost 1 base to trimming and J lost 7 bases, with 8 bases between them. How the authors handled the data: From reference gene primer amplification, estimates of nucleated cell counts were derived. Data came from immunoSEQ multiplex PCR; TCRdb stores just in-frame clones and leaves some out. V and J calls and clone size follow that table, whereas D and trimming were derived from the DNA. Here the sample spans roughly 200,000 clones, more than 70% being singletons. The source is a man aged 35 to 55 with active or convalescent COVID-19. Sequencing used peripheral blood. V usage is TRBV5-1 and J usage is TRBJ1-1; no reliable D call. The CDR3 here is CASSLSGSEAFF. The DNA of the CDR3 is TGCGCCAGCAGCTTGAGCGGGAGTGAAGCTTTCTTT.